The table lists the clone carrying this T cell receptor beta chain with a count of one. The antigen is not known. Peripheral blood genomic DNA, not sorted cells or RNA, was the template. This entry is derived from a study of T cell repertoires in aging, cancer and after chemotherapy. Study-wide points: Age-matched healthy donors had significantly more diverse, less clonal blood TCR repertoires than untreated cancer patients.

Multiplex touch-down PCR with TRB-A/B primers amplified rearranged V-D-J TRB sequences. In TCRdb, the multiplex PCR reads were re-called with MiXCR into one record per CDR3 protein. The table lists 9,300 or so distinct CDR3 sequences, around 39% of them singletons, with roughly 3.5% in the top ten. The sequencing sample was made of blood. This TCR came from a human donor in good health.

CDR3: CASSQTTTDTQYF. CDR3 DNA sequence: TGTGCCAGCAGCCAAACGACAACAGATACGCAGTATTTT. The chain employs TRBV4-2 and TRBJ2-3; no reliable D call. Per germline, CDR1 LGHNA and CDR2 YNFKEQ. The CDR3 is made up of 13 amino acids. Trimming took off 2 bases at V and 3 bases at J, with 6 bases between the two ends.